This section outlines one T cell receptor (beta chain) sequence together with its context. This clonotype was seen many times. This receptor's antigen is unknown. No quality values exist for individual bases; no much larger clone is one base distant. These data are taken from a study of immune reconstitution after stem cell transplant in scleroderma (dated by TCRdb to about 2017). From the cysteine up to the phenylalanine, the CDR3 has a length of 17 residues. Solely the CDR3 DNA is kept, with 51 bases framed from the first base. V lost 4 bases and J lost 9 bases, and the count of bases not matched to a germline gene is 14. The CDR1 and CDR2 encoded by the germline V gene are MNHEY and SVGAGI. The library came from RT-PCR. Sequencing was carried out with an Illumina MiSeq. The public reads were reanalyzed by TCRdb: fastp trimming at Q25, MiXCR alignment, in-frame beta chains only. Each entry is one CDR3 protein sequence, shown with its most common DNA and genes. This sample is represented by 1,500 to 2,500 distinct CDR3 sequences; about 17% of them were singletons. The top ten clonotypes cover 30% to 40% of the sample.

The chain uses TRBV6-5 and TRBJ2-1; 11 middle bases align to TRBD2. Sample collection occurred before or after autologous hematopoietic stem cell transplantation (not recorded which). The TCR originated in a female donor with systemic sclerosis. The CDR3 corresponds to CASSSPQLAGVVGEQFF. The nucleotides are TGTGCCAGCAGTTCCCCCCAACTAGCGGGAGTAGTCGGTGAGCAGTTCTTC.